The subject of this entry is one TCR beta chain. Its cognate antigen is unknown. The data belong to a study of cytomegalovirus exposure and HLA in healthy donors. General observations from the study: In an earlier analysis, about 87% or about 30%: the productive usage of most TCR beta V segments. In a later analysis, TCR beta V- and J-gene trimming showed a link to a missense DCLRE1C variant.

The PCR made use of 60 Vbeta and 13 Jbeta primers. Profiling relied on immunoSEQ multiplex PCR, and the TCRdb table lists in-frame clones only, not all of them. The repertoire holds a few hundred thousand clones, with 70% to 90% as singletons. CDR3 size: 11 residues. Germline values: CDR1 MNHEY, CDR2 SVGAGI. The ends were cut back, 9 bases at V and 7 bases at J, with 12 bases in the middle. Sequenced material: PBMCs. The V and J genes are TRBV6-5 and TRBJ1-2; TRBD1 might be the D (5 bases). The receptor was derived from a woman aged 18-29 years in good health and CMV-seronegative. CDR3 sequence: CASNGGSGYTF. The CDR3 coding sequence is TGTGCCAGTAATGGGGGGTCTGGCTACACCTTC.